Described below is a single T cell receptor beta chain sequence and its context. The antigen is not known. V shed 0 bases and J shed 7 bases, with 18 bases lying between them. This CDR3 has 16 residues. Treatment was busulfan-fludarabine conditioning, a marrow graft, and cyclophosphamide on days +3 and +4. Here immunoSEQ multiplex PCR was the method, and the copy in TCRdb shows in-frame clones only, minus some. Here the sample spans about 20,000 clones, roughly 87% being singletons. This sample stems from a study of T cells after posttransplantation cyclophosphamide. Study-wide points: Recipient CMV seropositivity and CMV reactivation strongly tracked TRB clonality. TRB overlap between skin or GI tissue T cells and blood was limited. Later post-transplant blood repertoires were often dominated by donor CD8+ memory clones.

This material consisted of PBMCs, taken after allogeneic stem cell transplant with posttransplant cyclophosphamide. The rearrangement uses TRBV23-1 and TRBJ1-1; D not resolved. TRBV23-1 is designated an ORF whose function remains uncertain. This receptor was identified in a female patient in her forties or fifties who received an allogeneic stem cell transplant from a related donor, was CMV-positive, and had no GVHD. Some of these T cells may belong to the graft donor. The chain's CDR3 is CASSQSMVRRKNEAFF. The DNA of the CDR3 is TGCGCCAGCAGTCAATCGATGGTGCGGCGGAAAAATGAAGCTTTCTTT.